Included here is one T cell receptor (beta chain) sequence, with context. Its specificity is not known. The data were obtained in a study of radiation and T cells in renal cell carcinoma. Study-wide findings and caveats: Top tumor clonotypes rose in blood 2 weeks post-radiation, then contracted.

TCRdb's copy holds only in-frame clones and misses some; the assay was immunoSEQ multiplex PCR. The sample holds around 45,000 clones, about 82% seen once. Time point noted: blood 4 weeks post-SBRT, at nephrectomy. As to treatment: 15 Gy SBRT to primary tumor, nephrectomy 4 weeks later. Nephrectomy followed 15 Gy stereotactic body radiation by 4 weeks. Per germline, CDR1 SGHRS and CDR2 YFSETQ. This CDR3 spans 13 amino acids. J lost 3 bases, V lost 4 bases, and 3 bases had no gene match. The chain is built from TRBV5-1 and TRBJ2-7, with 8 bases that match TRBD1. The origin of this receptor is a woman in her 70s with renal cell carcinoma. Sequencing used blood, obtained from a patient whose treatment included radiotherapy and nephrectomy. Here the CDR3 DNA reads TGCGCCAGCAGCGCCGGACAGGGCTACGAGCAGTACTTC. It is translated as CASSAGQGYEQYF.